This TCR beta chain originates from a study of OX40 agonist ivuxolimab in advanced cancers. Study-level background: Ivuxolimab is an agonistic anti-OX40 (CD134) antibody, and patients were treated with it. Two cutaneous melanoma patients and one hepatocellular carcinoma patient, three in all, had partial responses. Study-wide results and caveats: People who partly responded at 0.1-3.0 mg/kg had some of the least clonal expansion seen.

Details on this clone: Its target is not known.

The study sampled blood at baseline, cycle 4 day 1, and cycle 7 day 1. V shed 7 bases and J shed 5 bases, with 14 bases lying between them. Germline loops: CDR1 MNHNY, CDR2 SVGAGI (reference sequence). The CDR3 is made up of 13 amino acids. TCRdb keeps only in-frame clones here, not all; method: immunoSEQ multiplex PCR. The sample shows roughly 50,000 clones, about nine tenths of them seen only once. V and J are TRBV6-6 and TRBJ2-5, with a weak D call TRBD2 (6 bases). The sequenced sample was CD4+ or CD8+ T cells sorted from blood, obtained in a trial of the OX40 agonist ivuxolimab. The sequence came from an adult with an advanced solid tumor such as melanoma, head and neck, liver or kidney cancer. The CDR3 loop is CASTPGGGETQYF. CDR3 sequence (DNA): TGTGCCAGCACCCCTGGGGGAGGCGAGACCCAGTACTTC.